This T cell receptor (beta chain) emerged from a study of blood T cell repertoires in COVID-19. This clone is a singleton in its sample. Study processing details: It was from reference gene primer amplification that nucleated cell counts were estimated. Produced via immunoSEQ multiplex PCR; TCRdb's table is partial and in-frame only. V, J and clone size were drawn from that table, and D and trimming were deduced from the DNA. The sample shows approximately 70,000 clones, 70% to 90% of them seen only once. The sequenced material came from peripheral blood. The sequence derives from a woman aged 55-69 years with acute or convalescent COVID-19.

The CDR3 region has the DNA TGTGCCAGCAAGATCGACGGGACAGGGAACACTGAAGCTTTCTTT. This gives the protein CASKIDGTGNTEAFF. V and J are TRBV6-4 and TRBJ1-1; TRBD1 matches at 8 bases. Per germline, CDR1 MRHNA and CDR2 SNTAGT. V was clipped by 7 bases and J by 1 base; unmatched bases: 8. The CDR3 has 15 residues.